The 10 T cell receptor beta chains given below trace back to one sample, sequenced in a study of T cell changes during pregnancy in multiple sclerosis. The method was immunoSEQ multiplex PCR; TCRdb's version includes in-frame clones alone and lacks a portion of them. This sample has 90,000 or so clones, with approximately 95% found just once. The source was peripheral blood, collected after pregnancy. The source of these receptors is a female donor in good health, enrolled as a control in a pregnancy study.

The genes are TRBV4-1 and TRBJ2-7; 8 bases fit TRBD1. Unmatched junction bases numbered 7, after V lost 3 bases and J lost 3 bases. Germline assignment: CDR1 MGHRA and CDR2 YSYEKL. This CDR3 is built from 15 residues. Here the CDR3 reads CASSQGQGAFYEQYF. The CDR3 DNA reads TGCGCCAGCAGCCAGGGGCAGGGGGCTTTCTACGAGCAGTACTTC.

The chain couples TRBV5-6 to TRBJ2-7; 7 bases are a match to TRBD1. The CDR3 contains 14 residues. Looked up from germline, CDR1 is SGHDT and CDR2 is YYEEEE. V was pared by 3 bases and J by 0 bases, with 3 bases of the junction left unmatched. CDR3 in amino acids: CASSSQGISYEQYF. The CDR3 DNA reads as TGTGCCAGCAGCTCACAGGGGATCTCCTACGAGCAGTACTTC.

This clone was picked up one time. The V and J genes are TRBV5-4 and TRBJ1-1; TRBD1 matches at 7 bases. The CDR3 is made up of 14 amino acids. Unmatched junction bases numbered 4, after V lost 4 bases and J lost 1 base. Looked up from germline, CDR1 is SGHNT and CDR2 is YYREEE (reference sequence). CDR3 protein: CASSARTGNTEAFF. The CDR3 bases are TGTGCCAGCAGCGCCCGGACAGGGAACACTGAAGCTTTCTTT.

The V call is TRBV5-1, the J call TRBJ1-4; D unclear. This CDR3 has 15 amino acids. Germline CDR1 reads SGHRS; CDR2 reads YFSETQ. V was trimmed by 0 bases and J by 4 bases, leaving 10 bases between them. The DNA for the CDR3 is TGCGCCAGCAGCTTGGGGCACAGCAATAATGAAAAACTGTTTTTT. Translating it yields CASSLGHSNNEKLFF.

The CDR3 protein is CASSPRGSIANEQFF. Here the CDR3 DNA reads TGTGCCAGCAGCCCACGGGGTAGCATAGCCAATGAGCAGTTCTTC. The V gene is TRBV7-2, the J gene TRBJ2-1, with D perhaps matching TRBD2 (5 bases). Trimming pared 5 bases from V and 6 bases from J, leaving 17 bases between. This CDR3 spans 15 amino acids. Germline V lookup: CDR1 SGHTA, CDR2 FQGNSA.

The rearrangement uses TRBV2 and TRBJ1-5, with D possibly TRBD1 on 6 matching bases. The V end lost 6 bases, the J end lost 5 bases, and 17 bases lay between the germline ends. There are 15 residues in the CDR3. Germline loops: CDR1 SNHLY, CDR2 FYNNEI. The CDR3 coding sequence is TGTGCCAGCAGCCTTCAACAGGGAGGGGATCAGCCCCAGCATTTT. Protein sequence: CASSLQQGGDQPQHF.

This CDR3 is CAFLPLQETQYF. For the CDR3, the DNA is TGTGCCTTCCTACCGCTCCAAGAGACCCAGTACTTC. This sequence joins TRBV30 and TRBJ2-5; the D is unclear. The CDR3 covers 12 residues. Germline-derived CDR1 and CDR2 are GTSNPN and SVGIG (reference sequence). V lost 7 bases and J 1 base, leaving 10 bases between the germline ends.

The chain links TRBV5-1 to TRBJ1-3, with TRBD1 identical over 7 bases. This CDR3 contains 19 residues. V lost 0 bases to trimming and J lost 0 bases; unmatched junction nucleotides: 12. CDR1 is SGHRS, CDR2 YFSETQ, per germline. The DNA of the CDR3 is TGCGCCAGCAGCTTGGGGACAGGATCAGTTCGCGGCTCTGGAAACACCATATATTTT. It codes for CASSLGTGSVRGSGNTIYF.

The CDR3 spells CASSYGCGGIETQYF. In DNA, the CDR3 is TGTGCCAGCAGTTACGGGTGCGGGGGGATAGAGACCCAGTACTTC. The chain uses TRBV6-8 and TRBJ2-5; 8 bases align to TRBD2. This CDR3 spans 15 amino acids. Trimming at V came to 2 bases and at J to 4 bases, leaving 6 bases not matched to a gene. The germline CDR1 and CDR2 sequences are MNHGY and SAAAGT.

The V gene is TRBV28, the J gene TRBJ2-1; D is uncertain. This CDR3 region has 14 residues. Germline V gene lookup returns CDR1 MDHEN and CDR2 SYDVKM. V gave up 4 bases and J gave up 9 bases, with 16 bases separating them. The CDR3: CASSWSSDSGEQFF. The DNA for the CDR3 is TGTGCCAGCAGTTGGAGTTCCGACTCCGGTGAGCAGTTCTTC.